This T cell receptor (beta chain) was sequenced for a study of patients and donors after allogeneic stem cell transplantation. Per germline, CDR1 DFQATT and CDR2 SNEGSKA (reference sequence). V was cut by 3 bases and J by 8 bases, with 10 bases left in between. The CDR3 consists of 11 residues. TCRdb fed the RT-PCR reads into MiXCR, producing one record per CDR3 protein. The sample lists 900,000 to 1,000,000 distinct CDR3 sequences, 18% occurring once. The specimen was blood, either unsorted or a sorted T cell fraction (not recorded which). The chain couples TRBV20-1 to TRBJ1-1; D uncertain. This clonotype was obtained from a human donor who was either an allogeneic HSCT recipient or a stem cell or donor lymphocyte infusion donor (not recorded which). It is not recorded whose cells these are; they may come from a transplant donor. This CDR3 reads CSASFSREAFF. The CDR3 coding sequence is TGCAGTGCTAGTTTCTCGAGGGAAGCTTTCTTT.